The 6 T cell receptor beta chains reported below all come from one sample, sequenced in a study of T cell responses to AZD1222 COVID-19 vaccine. Sequencing used immunoSEQ multiplex PCR; TCRdb keeps in-frame clones, though not all of them. The table records tens of thousands of clones, around four fifths of them present only once. The sequencing here drew on peripheral blood, taken on day 0 of AZD1222 vaccination. Every receptor here comes from an adult in good health.

This chain connects TRBV21-1 to TRBJ1-3; no DNA check was done on the table's D call, TRBD1. TRBV21-1 is noted as a pseudogene. This CDR3 spans 16 amino acids. The CDR3: CASSKSRDGSGNTIYF. The CDR3 DNA reads as TGTGCCAGCAGCAAATCCAGGGATGGCTCTGGAAACACCATATATTTT.

The chain links TRBV3-1 (or the pseudogene TRBV3-2) to TRBJ2-5, with 9 bases fitting TRBD2. Germline V CDR1 and CDR2: LGHDT, YNNKEL (reference sequence). Losses at the gene ends were 1 base for V and 6 bases for J; bases not matched to a gene: 6. This CDR3 spans 15 amino acids. CDR3 residues: CASSQGSGSFQTQYF. CDR3 in DNA: TGTGCCAGCAGCCAAGGTAGCGGGAGTTTTCAGACCCAGTACTTC.

This clone was seen only once. The rearrangement links TRBV10-1 to TRBJ2-1; D unresolved. Germline assignment: CDR1 WNHNN and CDR2 SYGVQD (reference sequence). V was pared by 4 bases and J by 8 bases, with 15 bases between. The CDR3 runs to 14 residues. This CDR3 is CASSGQDRVDEQFF. As DNA, the CDR3 is TGCGCCAGCAGTGGTCAGGACCGCGTAGATGAGCAGTTCTTC.

The rearrangement links TRBV3-1 (or the pseudogene TRBV3-2) to TRBJ2-3, with D unclear. V dropped 3 bases and J dropped 6 bases, with 16 bases sitting between them. There are 15 residues in the CDR3. Looked up from germline, CDR1 is LGHDT and CDR2 is YNNKEL (reference sequence). The CDR3 is CASSQAAPLGDTQYF. The DNA for the CDR3 is TGTGCCAGCAGCCAGGCGGCGCCTCTGGGGGATACGCAGTATTTT.

J is TRBJ2-3 and V is TRBV11-2; TRBD2 matches at 11 bases. Unmatched junction bases numbered 8, after V lost 4 bases and J lost 5 bases. CDR3 length: 16 amino acids. Germline CDR1 and CDR2: SGHAT and FQNNGV. The CDR3 region has the DNA TGTGCCAGCAGCTCCTTAGCGGGAGGGCCGGGAGATACGCAGTATTTT. Amino acids: CASSSLAGGPGDTQYF.

This clone appeared a few times. The chain links TRBV15 to TRBJ1-4; D is perhaps TRBD1 (5 bases). This CDR3 contains 17 residues. Germline V CDR1 and CDR2: LNHNV, YYDKDF (reference sequence). V lost 0 bases to trimming and J lost 2 bases, with 13 bases between them. The DNA of the CDR3 is TGTGCCACCAGCAGAGAGGGGACTGTGGTTACTAATGAAAAACTGTTTTTT. Translation gives CATSREGTVVTNEKLFF.